Described below is a single TCR beta chain sequence and its context. CDR1 is SEHNR, CDR2 FQNEAQ, per germline (reference sequence). The CDR3 length is 16 residues. V was shortened by 2 bases and J by 14 bases, with 25 bases between the two germline ends. This sample is drawn from a study of blood T cell repertoires in COVID-19. Study details: COVID-19 samples from acute and convalescent phases originated in the United States, Italy and Spain. The cDNA or gDNA used as material had been derived from T cells, B-cell-depleted T cells, or PBMCs.

Sequencing was performed with immunoSEQ multiplex PCR; in TCRdb, only in-frame clones are kept and a portion is missing. Found here are a few hundred thousand clones, about 82% of them singletons; the top ten hold 1.5% to 2%. The sequenced material came from peripheral blood. V and J are TRBV7-9 and TRBJ2-1; weak D call: TRBD2 (5 bases). This receptor was obtained from a woman in her forties or fifties with acute or convalescent COVID-19. This CDR3 is CASSLLGPGSNHREFF. Here the CDR3 DNA reads TGTGCCAGCAGCTTACTTGGTCCGGGGAGCAACCACCGGGAGTTCTTC.